This passage covers 18 T cell receptor beta chains from one sample sequenced in a study of shared clonotypes between healthy human individuals. CD45RO-negative cells were positively selected for CCR7, leaving out terminally differentiated effector memory CD45RA+ cells. The method was immunoSEQ multiplex PCR; TCRdb's version includes in-frame clones alone and lacks a portion of them. The sample consists of about 2.1 million clones, roughly 95% of them appearing once. Material: naive CD8+ T cells from PBMCs. Receptors originate from a man aged 18 to 30 in good health. Some clones in this sample may be carry-over from other donors' samples.

Written as DNA, the CDR3 is TGCGCCAGCAGCCCGAGGGAGGACCCCTATGGCTACACCTTC. Its translation is CASSPREDPYGYTF. The chain combines TRBV4-3 with TRBJ1-2, with D unresolved. The CDR3 has 14 residues. V dropped 4 bases and J dropped 4 bases, with 13 bases sitting between them. CDR1 LGHNA and CDR2 YSLEER come from the germline V gene.

CDR3 in amino acids: CASRTAGEGPLGEQYF. CDR3 sequence (DNA): TGTGCCAGCAGGACCGCCGGTGAGGGACCCCTAGGAGAGCAGTACTTC. V usage is TRBV27 and J usage is TRBJ2-7, with D perhaps being TRBD1 or TRBD2 (5 bases each). CDR3 length: 16 amino acids. Germline V CDR1 and CDR2: MNHEY, SMNVEV (reference sequence). Trimming took 6 bases from V and 7 from J, leaving 25 bases between them.

This sequence joins TRBV4-3 and TRBJ2-7, with D possibly matching TRBD2 (6 bases). V lost 2 bases and J 4 bases, leaving 21 bases between the germline ends. Germline loops: CDR1 LGHNA, CDR2 YSLEER. This CDR3 region has 17 residues. CDR3 nucleotides: TGCGCCAGCAGCCAATACCCCTCGGAGGGCGTCGGGTACGAGCAGTACTTC. Protein: CASSQYPSEGVGYEQYF.

The V and J genes are TRBV27 and TRBJ2-1; 8 nucleotides line up with TRBD1. V lost 3 bases and J lost 9; bases outside the gene matches: 4. From germline, CDR1 is MNHEY and CDR2 SMNVEV (reference sequence). There are 13 residues in the CDR3. CDR3 amino acids: CASSFAGGSEQFF. CDR3 DNA sequence: TGTGCCAGCAGTTTTGCAGGGGGCAGTGAGCAGTTCTTC.

CDR3 sequence: CASNPAGGNQPQHF. Written as DNA, the CDR3 is TGTGCCAGCAATCCCGCAGGGGGCAATCAGCCCCAGCATTTT. The chain employs TRBV6-6 and TRBJ1-5; tentative D call: TRBD1 (6 bases). Germline lookup yields CDR1 MNHNY and CDR2 SVGAGI (reference sequence). CDR3 length: 14 amino acids. Trimming left V 7 bases short and J 2 bases short, with 12 bases between.

This rearrangement joins TRBV29-1 to TRBJ2-2; D unclear. The germline V and J ends were trimmed by 4 bases and 4 bases, with 7 bases remaining between them. The CDR3 totals 12 residues. The V gene's germline CDR1 is SQVTM and CDR2 ANQGSEA. As DNA, the CDR3 is TGCAGCGTTGTACGGATCACCGGGGAGCTGTTTTTT. Translating gives CSVVRITGELFF.

This clone occurred a few times. The V and J genes are TRBV7-9 and TRBJ1-2; 9 positions match TRBD1. V dropped 5 bases and J dropped 8; count of bases not matched to a gene: 15. This CDR3 is 16 amino acids long. Germline-derived CDR1 and CDR2 are SEHNR and FQNEAQ (reference sequence). CDR3 region: CASSIPRGDRVVGYTF. As DNA, the CDR3 is TGTGCCAGCAGCATCCCGAGGGGGGACAGGGTGGTCGGCTACACCTTC.

The chain is built from TRBV4-1 and TRBJ2-3, with 7 nucleotides matching TRBD1. CDR3 length: 17 residues. V shed 0 bases, J shed 0 bases, and the junction held 6 bases outside the gene matches. Germline loops: CDR1 MGHRA, CDR2 YSYEKL. CDR3 sequence reads: CASSQDTRGLSTDTQYF. CDR3 coding DNA: TGCGCCAGCAGCCAAGATACGAGGGGGCTTAGCACAGATACGCAGTATTTT.

The chain uses TRBV21-1 and TRBJ2-1; TRBD1, the D gene given by the table, was not confirmed from the DNA. TRBV21-1 is a documented pseudogene. The CDR3 contains 12 residues. In DNA form, the CDR3 reads TGTGCCAGGTGGACAGGGTCCAATGAGCAGTTCTTC. Translated, it gives CARWTGSNEQFF.

The CDR3, as DNA: TGTGCCAGCAGACCGAGCGATACCTACGAGCAGTACTTC. Translating gives CASRPSDTYEQYF. The chain employs TRBV7-2 and TRBJ2-7; D is unclear. The germline gives CDR1 SGHTA, CDR2 FQGNSA. V gave up 6 bases and J gave up 2 bases, with 11 bases separating them. The CDR3 is made up of 13 amino acids.

This rearrangement joins TRBV2 to TRBJ2-7, with D perhaps given as TRBD1 or TRBD2 (5 bases each). V lost 8 bases to trimming and J lost 4 bases, with 12 bases between them. Germline lookup yields CDR1 SNHLY and CDR2 FYNNEI. The CDR3 consists of 12 residues. The CDR3 here is CASAGTDYEQYF. The CDR3 DNA reads TGTGCCAGCGCCGGGACGGATTACGAGCAGTACTTC.

This chain joins TRBV7-2 and TRBJ1-1; D remains ambiguous. The CDR3 is 15 amino acids. Trimming cost V 4 bases and J 2 bases, with 14 bases left between them. The germline V gene has CDR1 SGHTA and CDR2 FQGNSA. Here the CDR3 reads CASSSFMGLNTEAFF. As DNA, the CDR3 is TGTGCCAGCAGCTCATTTATGGGCCTTAACACTGAAGCTTTCTTT. The entire variable domain, with the rest obtained from reference TRBV7-2 and TRBJ1-1, is as follows: GAGVSQSPSNKVTEKGKDVELRCDPISGHTALYWYRQSLGQGLEFLIYFQGNSAPDKSGLPSDRFSAERTGGSVSTLTIQRTQQEDSAVYLCASSSFMGLNTEAFFGQGTRLTVV.

Notes on this clone: Other DNA variants within this sample encode the same CDR3. The chain combines TRBV5-4 with TRBJ1-2; tentative D call: TRBD1 (5 bases). This CDR3 has 12 amino acids. V was trimmed by 4 bases and J by 5 bases, leaving 9 bases between them. Per germline, CDR1 SGHNT and CDR2 YYREEE (reference sequence). The CDR3 sequence is CASSPEGYGYTF. The CDR3 DNA reads as TGTGCCAGCAGCCCGGAGGGGTATGGCTACACCTTC.

V gene TRBV7-2 combines with J gene TRBJ1-1; 9 bases map to TRBD1. Unmatched junction bases numbered 14, after V lost 5 bases and J lost 4 bases. The germline V gene has CDR1 SGHTA and CDR2 FQGNSA. CDR3 length equals 17 residues. The DNA of the CDR3 is TGTGCCAGCAGCCCAGGTGAATACAGGGGGCGTATCACTGAAGCTTTCTTT. This gives the protein CASSPGEYRGRITEAFF.

V is TRBV6-5 and J is TRBJ2-5; D may be TRBD1 or TRBD2 (5 bases each). The length of the CDR3 is 15 residues. The V end was cut by 2 bases, the J end by 5 bases, with 15 bases between. From germline, CDR1 is MNHEY and CDR2 SVGAGI. DNA for the CDR3: TGTGCCAGCAGTTACGGGGCAGTCTCGGGGGAGACCCAGTACTTC. Amino acids: CASSYGAVSGETQYF.

The chain recombines TRBV6-1 with TRBJ1-5; no firm D call. V was clipped by 1 base and J by 7 bases, with 14 bases between them. This CDR3 is built from 15 residues. Germline lookup yields CDR1 MNHNS and CDR2 SASEGT. For the CDR3, the DNA is TGTGCCAGCAGTGAAGAACAGCCGCTTTACCAGCCCCAGCATTTT. Translating it yields CASSEEQPLYQPQHF.

This clone was recorded once. The V and J genes are TRBV5-8 and TRBJ1-5; D is ambiguous. CDR1 and CDR2 from the germline V gene are SGHTS and YDEGEE. The CDR3 consists of 12 residues. Trimming took off 3 bases at V and 6 bases at J, with 7 bases between the two ends. Here the CDR3 DNA reads TGTGCCAGCAGCTCTGGGATTCAGCCCCAGCATTTT. As protein: CASSSGIQPQHF. Full variable domain (remainder filled in from reference TRBV5-8 and TRBJ1-5): EAGVTQSPTHLIKTRGQQATLRCSPISGHTSVYWYQQALGLGLQFLLWYDEGEERNRGNFPPRFSGRQFPNYSSELNVNALELEDSALYLCASSSGIQPQHFGDGTRLSIL.

The chain carries TRBV5-5 and TRBJ1-4, with TRBD1 matching 7 bases. The CDR3 loop spans 14 amino acids. Looked up from germline, CDR1 is SGHKS and CDR2 is YYEKEE (reference sequence). The J segment lost 6 bases and the V segment lost 2 bases, leaving 4 bases of the junction unmatched. The CDR3 protein is CASSFQGGDEKLFF. The CDR3 nucleotides are TGTGCCAGCAGCTTCCAGGGGGGAGATGAAAAACTGTTTTTT.